The 21 T cell receptor beta chains presented below share a single source sample, sequenced in a study of T cells in Graves' hyperthyroidism and ophthalmopathy. Amplification targeted TCR beta CDR3 regions from RNA transcripts. HTBI primers were used for first-round RT-PCR of the TCR CDR3. MiXCR, run by TCRdb on the multiplex PCR reads, gives a single entry per CDR3 protein. Among about 250,000 distinct CDR3 sequences, approximately 23% were seen once, and the ten largest hold 30% to 40%. Sequenced input: blood. The source is a woman between 40 and 55 years old with Graves' ophthalmopathy.

The gene calls are TRBV2 and TRBJ2-7; 14 bases map to TRBD2. In germline, CDR1 is SNHLY, CDR2 FYNNEI. Germline trimming cut 9 bases from V and 4 bases from J; bases unmatched to any gene: 5. This CDR3 is built from 14 residues. Written as DNA, the CDR3 is TGTGCCAGAGGGACTAGCGGGAGTCGGTACGAGCAGTACTTC. Its protein is CARGTSGSRYEQYF. Full variable domain (missing parts from reference TRBV2 and TRBJ2-7): EPEVTQTPSHQVTQMGQEVILRCVPISNHLYFYWYRQILGQKVEFLVSFYNNEISEKSEIFDDQFSVERPDGSNFTLKIRSTKLEDSAMYFCARGTSGSRYEQYFGPGTRLTVT.

This chain links TRBV25-1 with TRBJ2-2, with TRBD1 matching over 8 bases. J lost 6 bases, V lost 4 bases, and 7 bases had no gene match. There are 15 residues in the CDR3. The germline gives CDR1 MGHDK, CDR2 SYGVNS. The DNA of the CDR3 is TGTGCCAGCAGTGCCCTGGACAGGGCGGCCGGGGAGCTGTTTTTT. Translation: CASSALDRAAGELFF.

The table lists this clonotype with many counts. This rearrangement joins TRBV5-1 to TRBJ2-2; 13 bases line up with TRBD2. Germline V gives CDR1 SGHRS, CDR2 YFSETQ. Losses at the gene ends were 5 bases for V and 4 bases for J; bases not matched to a gene: 5. The CDR3 loop spans 16 amino acids. In DNA, the CDR3 is TGCGCCAGCAGTCTAGGACTAGCGGGAGTCACCGGGGAGCTGTTTTTT. This sequence encodes CASSLGLAGVTGELFF.

This clonotype occurred many times. The V call is TRBV5-1, the J call TRBJ2-5; 11 bases line up with TRBD1. The CDR3 contains 15 residues. Trimming took 4 bases from V and 5 from J; bases not matched to a gene: 7. In germline, CDR1 is SGHRS, CDR2 YFSETQ. In nucleotides, the CDR3 is TGCGCCAGCAGCCCGCGGACAGGGGGCTTTGAGACCCAGTACTTC. It is translated as CASSPRTGGFETQYF.

Written as DNA, the CDR3 is TGTGCCAGCAGTGTAGTTGGCAGGGGAAGCGGTGGCTACACCTTC. Protein: CASSVVGRGSGGYTF. V is TRBV6-1 and J is TRBJ1-2, with a weak D call TRBD1 (6 bases). Germline-derived CDR1 and CDR2 are MNHNS and SASEGT. This CDR3 contains 15 residues. V lost 4 bases and J 7 bases, leaving 19 bases between the germline ends.

This clonotype has at least ten counts. The chain is built from TRBV20-1 and TRBJ2-7; tentatively, D is TRBD2 (5 bases). Per the germline V gene, CDR1 is DFQATT and CDR2 is SNEGSKA (reference sequence). The CDR3 runs to 15 residues. V was shortened by 3 bases and J by 1 base, with 16 bases between the two germline ends. CDR3 DNA sequence: TGCAGTGCTAGTGGGAGCGTGCTCGTGTCCTACGAGCAGTACTTC. Translated: CSASGSVLVSYEQYF.

The rearrangement joins TRBV19 to TRBJ2-5; D is unclear. There are 14 residues in the CDR3. Trimming removed 3 bases at V and 3 bases at J, with 11 bases between. Germline assignment: CDR1 LNHDA and CDR2 SQIVND (reference sequence). DNA for the CDR3: TGTGCCAGTAGTATGACAATCACTGAAGAGACCCAGTACTTC. Residues: CASSMTITEETQYF.

This clonotype was picked up many times. The rearrangement links TRBV9 to TRBJ2-2; TRBD2 agrees at 9 bases. Germline CDR1 is SGDLS and CDR2 is YYNGEE. V was pared by 0 bases and J by 3 bases, with 12 bases of the junction left unmatched. This CDR3 is 19 amino acids long. CDR3 sequence: CASSVVVAGASGHTGELFF. Here the CDR3 DNA reads TGTGCCAGCAGCGTAGTGGTAGCGGGAGCCTCAGGACACACCGGGGAGCTGTTTTTT.

The table lists this clonotype with a count of one. The chain is built from TRBV19 and TRBJ1-2, with D perhaps TRBD1 (5 bases). Germline V gene lookup returns CDR1 LNHDA and CDR2 SQIVND (reference sequence). This CDR3 has 13 amino acids. V was clipped by 7 bases and J by 3 bases, with 12 bases between them. CDR3 in DNA: TGTGCCAGTAAAACGGGGGGAGACTATGGCTACACCTTC. Its protein is CASKTGGDYGYTF. Full variable domain (missing parts from reference TRBV19 and TRBJ1-2): DGGITQSPKYLFRKEGQNVTLSCEQNLNHDAMYWYRQDPGQGLRLIYYSQIVNDFQKGDIAEGYSVSREKKESFPLTVTSAQKNPTAFYLCASKTGGDYGYTFGSGTRLTVV.

In this sample, this clonotype turned up many times. The chain employs TRBV4-2 and TRBJ2-7, with TRBD2 matching over 7 bases. Trimming removed 1 base from V and 2 bases from J; junction bases left unmatched: 8. The CDR3 totals 16 residues. Germline V gene lookup returns CDR1 LGHNA and CDR2 YNFKEQ. In DNA, the CDR3 is TGTGCCAGCAGCCAAGTCTCCACGGGAGGTACCTACGAGCAGTACTTC. Protein: CASSQVSTGGTYEQYF.

This clonotype showed up many times. The rearrangement links TRBV27 to TRBJ2-7; D may be TRBD1 or TRBD2 (6 bases each). The length of the CDR3 is 13 residues. CDR1 and CDR2 from the germline V gene are MNHEY and SMNVEV (reference sequence). V was clipped by 5 bases and J by 3 bases, with 11 bases between them. CDR3 bases: TGTGCCAGCAGTCAACAGGGAGGCTACGAGCAGTACTTC. Protein: CASSQQGGYEQYF.

This clonotype showed up just a few times. The CDR3 DNA reads TGTGCCAGCAGCCCAGGGACAGGGCTTGACTCTGCTGGAAACACCATATATTTT. Its translation: CASSPGTGLDSAGNTIYF. The rearrangement uses TRBV7-8 and TRBJ1-3; 9 bases align to TRBD1. Germline V gene lookup returns CDR1 SGHVS and CDR2 FQNEAQ. The CDR3 runs 18 residues. V dropped 5 bases and J dropped 2; count of bases not matched to a gene: 13.

This clonotype was seen ten or more times. The rearrangement joins TRBV18 to TRBJ1-2, with unresolved D. This CDR3 is 13 amino acids long. V lost 2 bases to trimming and J lost 6 bases, with 10 bases between them. Germline V gene sequence: CDR1 KGHSH, CDR2 LQKENI. CDR3 amino acids: CASSPRAVDGYTF. The CDR3 nucleotides read TGTGCCAGCTCACCAAGGGCAGTAGATGGCTACACCTTC. The full variable domain, in which reference TRBV18 and TRBJ1-2 provide the parts outside the CDR3, is NAGVMQNPRHLVRRRGQEARLRCSPMKGHSHVYWYRQLPEEGLKFMVYLQKENIIDESGMPKERFSAEFPKEGPSILRIQQVVRGDSAAYFCASSPRAVDGYTFGSGTRLTVV.

This clonotype was counted ten times or more. The V and J genes are TRBV3-1 and TRBJ2-2; 7 bases fit TRBD1. This CDR3 has 13 amino acids. V lost 5 bases, J lost 3 bases, and 0 bases stayed unmatched. The germline CDR1 and CDR2 sequences are LGHDT and YNNKEL (reference sequence). DNA for the CDR3: TGTGCCAGCAGCGGACAGGACACCGGGGAGCTGTTTTTT. As protein: CASSGQDTGELFF. Drawing the rest from reference TRBV3-1 and TRBJ2-2, the complete variable domain is DTAVSQTPKYLVTQMGNDKSIKCEQNLGHDTMYWYKQDSKKFLKIMFSYNNKELIINETVPNRFSPKSPDKAHLNLHINSLELGDSAVYFCASSGQDTGELFFGEGSRLTVL.

This clonotype was recorded many times. The gene calls are TRBV15 and TRBJ1-1; 11 bases align to TRBD1. Germline V gene lookup returns CDR1 LNHNV and CDR2 YYDKDF (reference sequence). Losses at the gene ends were 0 bases for V and 2 bases for J; bases not matched to a gene: 5. This CDR3 region has 17 residues. Here the CDR3 reads CATSRDGTGGLNTEAFF. In nucleotides, the CDR3 is TGTGCCACCAGCAGAGATGGGACAGGGGGGTTAAACACTGAAGCTTTCTTT. The entire variable domain, with the rest obtained from reference TRBV15 and TRBJ1-1, is as follows: DAMVIQNPRYQVTQFGKPVTLSCSQTLNHNVMYWYQQKSSQAPKLLFHYYDKDFNNEADTPDNFQSRRPNTSFCFLDIRSPGLGDTAMYLCATSRDGTGGLNTEAFFGQGTRLTVV.

This chain joins TRBV12-3 or TRBV12-4 and TRBJ1-5; D might be TRBD1 (5 bases). V lost 4 bases to trimming and J lost 6 bases, with 13 bases between them. CDR3 size: 14 residues. The CDR3 loop reads CASSSQGTSQPQHF. The CDR3 bases are TGTGCCAGCAGTTCGCAGGGAACCTCTCAGCCCCAGCATTTT.

This clonotype was detected many times. The chain carries TRBV7-8 and TRBJ2-7, with 11 positions matching TRBD2. Per germline, CDR1 SGHVS and CDR2 FQNEAQ. The CDR3 runs 16 residues. J was trimmed by 6 bases and V by 2 bases; bases with no gene match: 9. CDR3 sequence: CASSLNGVGLAAEQYF. The CDR3, as DNA: TGTGCCAGCAGCTTAAATGGGGTGGGACTAGCGGCCGAGCAGTACTTC.

This clonotype was picked up a small number of times. The chain has TRBV2 and TRBJ1-6; D unclear. Trimming removed 2 bases at V and 10 bases at J, with 21 bases between. Germline V gives CDR1 SNHLY, CDR2 FYNNEI. This CDR3 is 17 amino acids long. The CDR3 loop reads CASSERGQTLSRSPLHF. Here the CDR3 DNA reads TGTGCCAGCAGTGAAAGAGGTCAGACGTTAAGTCGATCACCCCTCCACTTT.

This chain uses TRBV7-8 with TRBJ1-1; D gene ambiguous. Germline CDR1 and CDR2: SGHVS and FQNEAQ. This CDR3 region has 11 residues. Between the trimmed V and J ends, which lost 5 bases and 8 bases, there was a span of 9 bases. The chain's CDR3 is CASSQILEAFF. For the CDR3, the DNA is TGTGCCAGCAGCCAAATACTAGAAGCTTTCTTT.

At least ten counts were recorded for this clonotype. The V call is TRBV28, the J call TRBJ1-1; D call uncertain. Trimming left V 6 bases short and J 0 bases short, with 8 bases between. The CDR3 contains 13 residues. CDR1 and CDR2 (germline): MDHEN, SYDVKM. CDR3 nucleotides: TGTGCCAGCAGCAAGGAGGTGAACACTGAAGCTTTCTTT. It codes for CASSKEVNTEAFF.

A few counts support this clonotype. CDR3 DNA sequence: TGCAGTGCTAGAGGTCCCCTCGGCTCTGGCAGGGGGTCCTACGAGCAGTACTTC. Translating it yields CSARGPLGSGRGSYEQYF. The chain combines TRBV20-1 with TRBJ2-7, with 7 bases that match TRBD1. The length of the CDR3 is 18 residues. Germline loops: CDR1 DFQATT, CDR2 SNEGSKA (reference sequence). The V segment lost 1 base and the J segment 1 base; nucleotides outside the gene matches: 16.